The 9 T cell receptor beta chains listed next were all sequenced from one sample in a study of blood T cell repertoires in COVID-19. Assay: immunoSEQ multiplex PCR; the TCRdb copy retains only in-frame clones and omits some. The sample shows approximately 230,000 clones, nearly 90% of them seen only once. Sample: peripheral blood. Receptor source: a man younger than 30 with active or convalescent COVID-19.

To note about this clone: Sequence at one end of the junction differs from germline and may be a read error. The J gene is TRBJ2-5, the V gene TRBV7-7, with D possibly matching TRBD1 (6 bases). The germline gives CDR1 SSHAT, CDR2 FNYEAQ (reference sequence). The CDR3 totals 13 residues. CDR3 protein: CASSRGLKETQYF. For the CDR3, the DNA is TGTGCTAGCAGCAGGGGCCTGAAAGAGACCCAGTACTTC.

The chain is built from TRBV6-5 and TRBJ1-1; D is possibly TRBD1 (5 bases). Trimming took 7 bases from V and 4 from J, leaving 13 bases between them. The CDR3 loop spans 13 amino acids. The germline CDR1 and CDR2 sequences are MNHEY and SVGAGI. The CDR3 nucleotides are TGTGCCAGCACTACGACAGCGACCACTGAAGCTTTCTTT. It translates to CASTTTATTEAFF.

This sequence joins TRBV11-3 and TRBJ2-2, with D possibly TRBD2 on 6 matching bases. This CDR3 is 15 amino acids long. The V and J ends lost 5 bases and 6 bases respectively, with 16 bases between them. Per germline, CDR1 SGHNT and CDR2 YENEEA. The CDR3: CASSPGTLGAGELFF. In nucleotides, the CDR3 is TGTGCCAGCAGCCCCGGGACTCTAGGAGCCGGGGAGCTGTTTTTT.

The rearrangement links TRBV27 to TRBJ1-5, with D possibly being TRBD1 (5 bases). Germline values: CDR1 MNHEY, CDR2 SMNVEV (reference sequence). This CDR3 has 16 residues. Trimming left V 4 bases short and J 3 bases short, with 16 bases between. DNA for the CDR3: TGTGCCAGCAGTTCGGGCCCTGCAGGGATCAATCAGCCCCAGCATTTT. As protein: CASSSGPAGINQPQHF.

The chain links TRBV5-4 to TRBJ2-7; possibly TRBD2 for D (6 bases). Germline values: CDR1 SGHNT, CDR2 YYREEE (reference sequence). Trimming took off 4 bases at V and 3 bases at J, with 17 bases between the two ends. This CDR3 spans 15 amino acids. The CDR3 DNA follows: TGTGCCAGCAGCCCGAGACTAGTAAGTGGCTACGAGCAGTACTTC. Translating it yields CASSPRLVSGYEQYF.

This chain links TRBV5-6 with TRBJ2-7; 13 positions agree with TRBD2. CDR3 length equals 19 residues. Germline loops: CDR1 SGHDT, CDR2 YYEEEE. The ends lost 4 bases at V and 6 bases at J; junction bases unmatched: 19. CDR3 DNA: TGTGCCAGCAGCCCCCGGGACAGCGGACTAGCGGGAGTTTCTGGCGAGCAGTACTTC. It codes for CASSPRDSGLAGVSGEQYF.

V is TRBV18 and J is TRBJ1-1; D perhaps matches TRBD1 (5 bases). Germline loops: CDR1 KGHSH, CDR2 LQKENI. CDR3 length: 16 amino acids. Trimming cost V 3 bases and J 0 bases, with 14 bases left between them. The CDR3 sequence is CASSPFQGSMNTEAFF. As DNA, the CDR3 is TGTGCCAGCTCACCTTTCCAGGGCTCTATGAACACTGAAGCTTTCTTT.

The chain links TRBV5-6 to TRBJ2-3; 9 bases align to TRBD1. The germline CDR1 and CDR2 sequences are SGHDT and YYEEEE. This CDR3 spans 16 amino acids. V lost 4 bases, J lost 3 bases, and 9 bases stayed unmatched. The CDR3 sequence: CASSENPGQGTDTQYF. The CDR3 nucleotides read TGTGCCAGCAGCGAGAACCCGGGACAGGGAACAGATACGCAGTATTTT.

The chain joins TRBV28 to TRBJ2-7; 8 bases are shared with TRBD1. This CDR3 is 13 amino acids long. V shed 8 bases, J shed 5 bases, and the junction held 8 bases outside the gene matches. Germline values: CDR1 MDHEN, CDR2 SYDVKM. The CDR3 loop reads CASSTGVYNEQYF. CDR3 bases: TGTGCCAGCTCGACAGGGGTTTACAACGAGCAGTACTTC. The variable domain in full, completed from reference TRBV28 and TRBJ2-7, reads DVKVTQSSRYLVKRTGEKVFLECVQDMDHENMFWYRQDPGLGLRLIYFSYDVKMKEKGDIPEGYSVSREKKERFSLILESASTNQTSMYLCASSTGVYNEQYFGPGTRLTVT.